This TCR beta chain was profiled in a study of T cells expressing NK-cell markers. As for the study in general: It was from sorted CD3+CD56+NKG2C+, CD3+CD56+NKG2C- and CD3+CD56-NKG2C+ T cells that TCR beta repertoires came.

TCRdb re-analyzed the 5' RACE reads; it lists each CDR3 protein once, without DNA. This repertoire includes a few hundred thousand distinct CDR3 sequences. The CDR3 runs to 13 residues. Germline V gene data show CDR1 as DFQATT and CDR2 as SNEGSKA (reference sequence). This TCR was sampled from a man aged 18-75 years in good health. V gene TRBV20-1 combines with J gene TRBJ2-7; as DNA is missing, the TRBD1 call by TCRdb cannot be tested. Source material: blood T cells: a sorted CD56 or NKG2C T cell subset, CD4+ or CD8+ T cells, or bulk PBMC T cells (not recorded which). The CDR3 reads CSARDSLREEQYF.